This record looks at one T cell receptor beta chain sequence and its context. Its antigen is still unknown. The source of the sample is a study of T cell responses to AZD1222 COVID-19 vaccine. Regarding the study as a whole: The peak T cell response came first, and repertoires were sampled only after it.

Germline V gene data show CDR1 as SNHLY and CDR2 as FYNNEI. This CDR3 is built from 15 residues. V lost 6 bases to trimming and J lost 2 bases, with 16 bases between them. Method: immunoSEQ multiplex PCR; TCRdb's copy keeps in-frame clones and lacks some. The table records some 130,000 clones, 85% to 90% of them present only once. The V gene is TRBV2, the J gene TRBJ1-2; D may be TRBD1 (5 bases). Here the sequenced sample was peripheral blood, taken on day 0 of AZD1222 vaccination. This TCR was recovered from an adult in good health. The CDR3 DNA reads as TGTGCCAGCAGGGGGGAGGGACGTCCGAACTATGGCTACACCTTC. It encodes CASRGEGRPNYGYTF.